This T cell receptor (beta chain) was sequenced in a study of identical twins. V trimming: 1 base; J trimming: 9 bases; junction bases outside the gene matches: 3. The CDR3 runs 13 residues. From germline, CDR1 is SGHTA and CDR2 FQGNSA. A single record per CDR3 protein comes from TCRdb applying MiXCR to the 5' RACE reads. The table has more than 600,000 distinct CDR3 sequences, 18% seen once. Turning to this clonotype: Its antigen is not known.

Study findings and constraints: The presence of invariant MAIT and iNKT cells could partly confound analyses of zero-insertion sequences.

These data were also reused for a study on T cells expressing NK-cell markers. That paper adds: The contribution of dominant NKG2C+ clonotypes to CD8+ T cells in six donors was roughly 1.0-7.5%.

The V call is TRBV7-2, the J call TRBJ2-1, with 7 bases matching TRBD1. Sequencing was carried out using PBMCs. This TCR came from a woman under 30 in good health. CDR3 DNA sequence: TGTGCCAGCAGCTTAGGTAGGGGGCCTGAGCAGTTCTTC. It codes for CASSLGRGPEQFF.